The clone carrying this TCR beta chain was recorded once. Its specificity is not known. Per the germline V gene, CDR1 is MGHRA and CDR2 is YSYEKL. The CDR3 is 16 residues long. Trimming cost V 4 bases and J 3 bases, with 15 bases left between them. The sample belongs to a study of T cell responses to AZD1222 COVID-19 vaccine. Regarding the study as a whole: Donors skewed white British and female; clonal diversity was possibly underestimated. Repertoire sampling was restricted to post-peak T cell response timepoints. Distributed over spike, vaccine-associated CD4 TCRs predominated at 160-218 and 743-854. Spike-specific TCR breadth and depth both grew after two AZD1222 doses.

Clones were sequenced by immunoSEQ multiplex PCR, and TCRdb holds only the in-frame ones, with some missing. This sample yields fewer than 150,000 clones, of which 70% to 90% are seen a single time; roughly 6.7% belongs to the top ten. The TCR comes from an adult who received the AZD1222 COVID-19 vaccine. The source was peripheral blood, collected 28 days after the second AZD1222 dose. The gene calls are TRBV4-1 and TRBJ1-4, with a weak D call TRBD1 (5 bases). For the CDR3, the DNA is TGCGCCAGCAGCCCCCTTGGGGGATTCGCTAATGAAAAACTGTTTTTT. Translating it yields CASSPLGGFANEKLFF.